What follows are 2 T cell receptor beta chains derived from one specimen sequenced in a study of shared clonotypes between healthy human individuals. Some clones are missing from TCRdb's copy, which holds only in-frame ones; the method was immunoSEQ multiplex PCR. Here the sample spans 2 million to 2.5 million clones, 90% to 96% being singletons. Sequences were obtained from naive CD4+ T cells sorted from blood. The subset denotes: CD45RA+ positively selected. All receptors derive from a man in his late teens or twenties in good health.

This chain connects TRBV30 to TRBJ1-6, with D possibly being TRBD1 (5 bases). Trimming took off 1 base at V and 6 bases at J, with 13 bases between the two ends. This CDR3 has 15 amino acids. Germline V lookup: CDR1 GTSNPN, CDR2 SVGIG (reference sequence). The CDR3 loop is CAWSGGVVGNSPLHF. The CDR3 DNA is TGTGCCTGGAGTGGGGGGGTCGTCGGTAATTCACCCCTCCACTTT.

This clone is a singleton in its sample. CDR3 residues: CASSLHLRQGSTDTQYF. The CDR3 nucleotides read TGTGCCAGCAGCCTCCACCTAAGACAGGGAAGTACAGATACGCAGTATTTT. The rearrangement joins TRBV7-9 to TRBJ2-3, with 7 bases aligning to TRBD1. The V gene end was trimmed by 5 bases and the J gene end by 3 bases; junction bases not matched to a gene: 14. The germline gives CDR1 SEHNR, CDR2 FQNEAQ (reference sequence). The CDR3 extends over 17 amino acids. Variable domain in full (rest from reference TRBV7-9 and TRBJ2-3): DTGVSQNPRHKITKRGQNVTFRCDPISEHNRLYWYRQTLGQGPEFLTYFQNEAQLEKSRLLSDRFSAERPKGSFSTLEIQRTEQGDSAMYLCASSLHLRQGSTDTQYFGPGTRLTVL.